Below are 22 T cell receptor beta chains sequenced from a single sample in a study of cytomegalovirus exposure and HLA in healthy donors. PCR primers comprised 60 Vbeta and 13 Jbeta primers. Libraries were prepared by immunoSEQ multiplex PCR; TCRdb keeps only in-frame clonotypes and omits some of them. The table records around 140,000 clones, around 10% of them present only once. Sequencing used PBMCs. Every receptor here comes from a woman in her forties in good health and CMV-seropositive.

This clone was counted between two and nine times. The chain links TRBV5-1 to TRBJ2-2, with 7 bases identical to TRBD1. This CDR3 comprises 15 residues. Unmatched junction bases numbered 5, after V lost 4 bases and J lost 2 bases. CDR1 is SGHRS, CDR2 YFSETQ, per germline. This CDR3 reads CASSEGASNTGELFF. For the CDR3, the DNA is TGCGCCAGCAGCGAGGGGGCCTCAAACACCGGGGAGCTGTTTTTT.

This clone was detected a few times. The CDR3 sequence is CARGGPTDTQYF. The CDR3 DNA reads TGTGCCAGGGGGGGACCCACAGATACGCAGTATTTT. The gene calls are TRBV2 and TRBJ2-3, with TRBD2 as a possible D gene (6 bases). The germline gives CDR1 SNHLY, CDR2 FYNNEI. The CDR3 consists of 12 residues. Trimming removed 9 bases from V and 2 bases from J, with 9 bases in between.

This clone showed up just a few times. The rearrangement uses TRBV7-2 and TRBJ2-7, with D unresolved. Trimming left V 2 bases short and J 2 bases short, with 10 bases between. CDR3 length equals 14 residues. Germline CDR1 reads SGHTA; CDR2 reads FQGNSA. The CDR3, as DNA: TGTGCCAGCAGCTTATTGGGCACCGCCTACGAGCAGTACTTC. Encoded protein: CASSLLGTAYEQYF.

The rearrangement uses TRBV5-4 and TRBJ2-1; 9 bases agree with TRBD2. With 3 bases clipped from V and 3 bases from J, the junction kept 7 bases outside the gene matches. In germline, CDR1 is SGHNT, CDR2 YYREEE (reference sequence). There are 16 residues in the CDR3. CDR3 sequence reads: CASSSNGAGGYNEQFF. The CDR3, as DNA: TGTGCCAGCAGCTCTAACGGAGCGGGGGGCTACAATGAGCAGTTCTTC.

In its sample, this clone was seen a few times. The genes are TRBV18 and TRBJ1-5; D is uncertain. Germline-derived CDR1 and CDR2 are KGHSH and LQKENI. Trimming took off 3 bases at V and 0 bases at J, with 6 bases between the two ends. The CDR3 runs 14 residues. For the CDR3, the DNA is TGTGCCAGCTCACCTCAGGATAGCAATCAGCCCCAGCATTTT. It encodes CASSPQDSNQPQHF.

This chain uses TRBV2 with TRBJ1-1; possibly TRBD1 for D (5 bases). V shed 3 bases and J shed 3 bases, with 11 bases lying between them. The CDR3 consists of 14 residues. In germline, CDR1 is SNHLY, CDR2 FYNNEI. The CDR3 spells CASSEGPQDTEAFF. The CDR3 DNA follows: TGTGCCAGCAGTGAGGGGCCTCAGGACACTGAAGCTTTCTTT.

V usage is TRBV7-2 and J usage is TRBJ2-3; a possible D gene is TRBD2 (5 bases). The V end was cut by 5 bases, the J end by 0 bases, with 12 bases between. Germline lookup yields CDR1 SGHTA and CDR2 FQGNSA. This CDR3 has 15 amino acids. The CDR3 coding sequence is TGTGCCAGCAGCGAACCTGGACTGAGCACAGATACGCAGTATTTT. It encodes CASSEPGLSTDTQYF.

The CDR3 DNA reads as TGTGCCAGTAGTAGTCCAGGGGTTAGCAATCAGCCCCAGCATTTT. It translates to CASSSPGVSNQPQHF. The chain carries TRBV19 and TRBJ1-5; the D gene is possibly TRBD1 (6 bases). Germline loops: CDR1 LNHDA, CDR2 SQIVND (reference sequence). The V gene lost 4 bases and the J gene lost 0 bases, with 10 bases spanning the gap. The CDR3 has 15 residues.

V usage is TRBV15 and J usage is TRBJ2-5, with 9 positions matching TRBD1. TRBJ2-7 explains the end of the DNA better; the J call may be wrong. This CDR3 comprises 13 residues. From germline, CDR1 is LNHNV and CDR2 YYDKDF (reference sequence). This chain's CDR3 is CATRTGGVDEQYF. As DNA, the CDR3 is TGTGCCACCAGGACAGGGGGTGTGGACGAGCAGTACTTC.

The rearrangement links TRBV5-1 to TRBJ2-7; D unresolved. Trimming removed 1 base from V and 2 bases from J, with 7 bases in between. The CDR3 extends over 13 amino acids. CDR1 and CDR2 (germline): SGHRS, YFSETQ. In DNA form, the CDR3 reads TGCGCCAGCAGCTTGCCAGGAACCTACGAGCAGTACTTC. Protein product: CASSLPGTYEQYF.

J is TRBJ2-1 and V is TRBV5-5; 11 nucleotides line up with TRBD1. The CDR3 extends over 17 amino acids. The germline CDR1 and CDR2 sequences are SGHKS and YYEKEE (reference sequence). Trimming cost V 4 bases and J 0 bases; bases outside gene matches: 6. CDR3 residues: CASSLGQGAISYNEQFF. The CDR3, as DNA: TGTGCCAGCAGCCTAGGACAGGGGGCTATCTCCTACAATGAGCAGTTCTTC.

The chain carries TRBV6-5 and TRBJ1-6, with a tentative D call TRBD1 (5 bases). The germline V and J ends were trimmed by 6 bases and 8 bases, with 17 bases remaining between them. Germline assignment: CDR1 MNHEY and CDR2 SVGAGI. This CDR3 contains 15 residues. Written as DNA, the CDR3 is TGTGCCAGCAGCTCCCTTGGGGCAAAACATTCACCCCTCCACTTT. The encoded protein is CASSSLGAKHSPLHF.

This sequence joins TRBV5-6 and TRBJ2-1; tentatively, D is TRBD1 (5 bases). V lost 2 bases and J lost 4, with 10 bases in between. Per the germline V gene, CDR1 is SGHDT and CDR2 is YYEEEE. There are 14 residues in the CDR3. The CDR3 coding sequence is TGTGCCAGCAGCTTAGTAGGGGAATACAATGAGCAGTTCTTC. This gives the protein CASSLVGEYNEQFF.

This clone came up a few times. This chain connects TRBV7-9 to TRBJ1-4; D is possibly TRBD1 (5 bases). CDR1 SEHNR and CDR2 FQNEAQ come from the germline V gene (reference sequence). This CDR3 comprises 15 residues. V lost 5 bases and J 7 bases, leaving 17 bases between the germline ends. The CDR3 DNA sequence: TGTGCCAGCAGCCGCGATTTAGGAGGGGTTGAAAAACTGTTTTTT. Translated: CASSRDLGGVEKLFF. Full variable domain (remainder filled in from reference TRBV7-9 and TRBJ1-4): DTGVSQNPRHKITKRGQNVTFRCDPISEHNRLYWYRQTLGQGPEFLTYFQNEAQLEKSRLLSDRFSAERPKGSFSTLEIQRTEQGDSAMYLCASSRDLGGVEKLFFGSGTQLSVL.

This clone appeared a few times. This chain links TRBV7-2 with TRBJ2-1, with D possibly TRBD2 on 5 matching bases. The germline V gene encodes CDR1 SGHTA and CDR2 FQGNSA. This CDR3 region has 15 residues. Trimming pared 5 bases from V and 0 bases from J, leaving 11 bases between. This CDR3 reads CASSRAAVSYNEQFF. For the CDR3, the DNA is TGTGCCAGCAGCAGGGCAGCGGTCTCCTACAATGAGCAGTTCTTC.

This chain uses TRBV5-4 with TRBJ2-7; 8 nucleotides line up with TRBD1. The V gene end was trimmed by 4 bases and the J gene end by 1 base; junction bases not matched to a gene: 4. From germline, CDR1 is SGHNT and CDR2 YYREEE (reference sequence). The CDR3 spans 14 residues. CDR3 sequence: CASSVTGGSYEQYF. CDR3 nucleotides: TGTGCCAGCAGCGTCACAGGGGGTTCCTACGAGCAGTACTTC. Complete variable domain (other parts from reference TRBV5-4 and TRBJ2-7): ETGVTQSPTHLIKTRGQQVTLRCSSQSGHNTVSWYQQALGQGPQFIFQYYREEENGRGNFPPRFSGLQFPNYSSELNVNALELDDSALYLCASSVTGGSYEQYFGPGTRLTVT.

This clone occurred a few times. The CDR3 protein is CASTQLAGGLTDTQYF. The CDR3 nucleotides read TGTGCCAGCACCCAACTAGCGGGGGGCCTCACAGATACGCAGTATTTT. The V and J genes are TRBV27 and TRBJ2-3, with 12 bases fitting TRBD2. The CDR3 has 16 amino acids. Unmatched junction bases numbered 7, after V lost 7 bases and J lost 2 bases. The germline V gene has CDR1 MNHEY and CDR2 SMNVEV (reference sequence).

The chain uses TRBV4-1 and TRBJ1-2; 7 bases match TRBD1. CDR3 length: 15 residues. CDR1 and CDR2 from the germline V gene are MGHRA and YSYEKL. The J segment lost 5 bases and the V segment lost 5 bases, leaving 11 bases of the junction unmatched. The CDR3 region is CASSSLDRLDYGYTF. The CDR3 DNA is TGCGCCAGCAGCTCTCTGGACAGGTTGGATTATGGCTACACCTTC.

This clone has only a few counts. The rearrangement links TRBV25-1 to TRBJ1-5; perhaps TRBD1 as D (6 bases). V was trimmed by 4 bases and J by 7 bases, leaving 20 bases between them. Looked up from germline, CDR1 is MGHDK and CDR2 is SYGVNS. This CDR3 is 16 amino acids long. The CDR3 DNA reads TGTGCCAGCAGTGGTAAAACAGGGATTGTAGGGCAGCCCCAGCATTTT. Its translation: CASSGKTGIVGQPQHF.

A few counts support this clone. Here the CDR3 reads CASSKKKSGKNTEAFF. The CDR3 DNA sequence: TGTGCCAGCAGCAAAAAAAAATCAGGGAAGAACACTGAAGCTTTCTTT. The chain has TRBV21-1 and TRBJ1-1; the table calls TRBD1, which could not be checked here. TRBV21-1 is a pseudogene segment. This CDR3 comprises 16 residues.

Only a few counts were recorded for this clone. The rearrangement joins TRBV11-2 to TRBJ2-2, with D maybe TRBD1 (7 bases). V gave up 2 bases and J gave up 1 base, with 11 bases separating them. The CDR3 is 16 amino acids. Germline lookup yields CDR1 SGHAT and CDR2 FQNNGV. In DNA form, the CDR3 reads TGTGCCAGCAGCTTAAGGAGGGGGCTGAACACCGGGGAGCTGTTTTTT. Translated, it gives CASSLRRGLNTGELFF. The whole variable domain, filled in from reference TRBV11-2 and TRBJ2-2, reads EAGVAQSPRYKIIEKRQSVAFWCNPISGHATLYWYQQILGQGPKLLIQFQNNGVVDDSQLPKDRFSAERLKGVDSTLKIQPAKLEDSAVYLCASSLRRGLNTGELFFGEGSRLTVL.

This clone was seen a few times. The chain has TRBV7-2 and TRBJ1-5; a possible D gene is TRBD1 (5 bases). Germline loops: CDR1 SGHTA, CDR2 FQGNSA. Trimming took 3 bases from V and 9 from J, leaving 18 bases between them. This CDR3 has 15 amino acids. The CDR3, as DNA: TGTGCCAGCAGCTTGGCCCTCACGGGGGTAGGGCCCCAGCATTTT. This sequence encodes CASSLALTGVGPQHF.